This entry lists 14 T cell receptor beta chains sequenced from one sample in a study of neurological immune-mediated disorders. TCRdb processed the 5' RACE reads anew with MiXCR; each CDR3 protein has one entry. The sample carries 130,000 or so distinct CDR3 sequences, about 3.4% recorded once. Sequenced sample: PBMCs. These receptors all come from a woman in her twenties or thirties with multiple sclerosis.

At least ten counts were recorded for this clonotype. The chain carries TRBV20-1 and TRBJ1-2; a possible D gene is TRBD1 (6 bases). Germline V gives CDR1 DFQATT, CDR2 SNEGSKA (reference sequence). The CDR3 totals 12 residues. The ends were cut back, 1 base at V and 5 bases at J, with 8 bases in the middle. This chain's CDR3 is CSARAGDYGYTF. CDR3 bases: TGCAGTGCTAGAGCAGGGGATTATGGCTACACCTTC.

This clonotype appeared many times. The chain joins TRBV5-1 to TRBJ1-1, with D unclear. V lost 4 bases, J lost 4 bases, and 14 bases lay in between. Germline V gene lookup returns CDR1 SGHRS and CDR2 YFSETQ. There are 14 residues in the CDR3. The CDR3: CASSAEVFGTEAFF. CDR3 nucleotide sequence: TGCGCCAGCAGCGCGGAGGTTTTTGGCACTGAAGCTTTCTTT.

This clonotype was picked up many times. This chain connects TRBV6-5 to TRBJ2-7; the D gene is possibly TRBD1 (6 bases). Trimming cost V 6 bases and J 1 base, with 10 bases left between them. This CDR3 has 13 amino acids. CDR1 and CDR2 (germline): MNHEY, SVGAGI. CDR3 nucleotide sequence: TGTGCCAGCAGACCGACAGGTTCCTACGAGCAGTACTTC. This encodes CASRPTGSYEQYF.

This clonotype appeared many times. The V gene is TRBV6-5, the J gene TRBJ1-4; 7 bases map to TRBD1. CDR1 and CDR2 from the germline V gene are MNHEY and SVGAGI. The CDR3 is 15 residues long. Unmatched junction bases numbered 8, after V lost 2 bases and J lost 8 bases. CDR3 DNA sequence: TGTGCCAGCAGTTACGTCCGGCAGGGGGGAGAAAAACTGTTTTTT. This sequence encodes CASSYVRQGGEKLFF.

There are many counts of this clonotype. The genes are TRBV5-1 and TRBJ2-2, with 8 nucleotides matching TRBD1. This CDR3 contains 16 residues. Germline CDR1 reads SGHRS; CDR2 reads YFSETQ. Unmatched junction bases numbered 8, after V lost 2 bases and J lost 5 bases. The CDR3 region has the DNA TGCGCCAGCAGCTTCACCGGGGACAGGCGGACCGGGGAGCTGTTTTTT. Translating it yields CASSFTGDRRTGELFF.

Ten or more counts support this clonotype. This chain connects TRBV7-2 to TRBJ2-3; TRBD2 aligns across 9 bases. V was pared by 3 bases and J by 3 bases, with 4 bases of the junction left unmatched. CDR3 length: 15 amino acids. The germline V gene encodes CDR1 SGHTA and CDR2 FQGNSA. CDR3 amino acids: CASSFAGGPTDTQYF. Here the CDR3 DNA reads TGTGCCAGCAGCTTTGCGGGGGGGCCGACAGATACGCAGTATTTT.

This clonotype was detected ten times or more. V is TRBV3-1 and J is TRBJ2-5; the D is unclear. This CDR3 comprises 15 residues. Germline V CDR1 and CDR2: LGHDT, YNNKEL (reference sequence). Trimming took off 1 base at V and 2 bases at J, with 11 bases between the two ends. The CDR3 bases are TGTGCCAGCAGCCAAGTTTCCCGTAGGCAAGAGACCCAGTACTTC. Its translation: CASSQVSRRQETQYF.

This clonotype was observed many times. The chain links TRBV7-8 to TRBJ2-7, with D possibly being TRBD2 (5 bases). With 5 bases removed from V and 6 bases from J, the gap between germline ends came to 14 bases. CDR3 length equals 13 residues. Germline loops: CDR1 SGHVS, CDR2 FQNEAQ. CDR3 amino acids: CASSPEDWAEQYF. DNA of the CDR3: TGTGCCAGCAGCCCGGAGGACTGGGCCGAGCAGTACTTC.

This clonotype was seen a handful of times. The chain recombines TRBV29-1 with TRBJ2-1, with D perhaps assigned TRBD1 or TRBD2 (5 bases each). V dropped 5 bases and J dropped 4 bases, with 21 bases sitting between them. The germline CDR1 and CDR2 sequences are SQVTM and ANQGSEA. The CDR3 is 16 residues long. The CDR3 protein is CSVRIWDLVIYNEQFF. CDR3 DNA: TGCAGCGTTCGAATATGGGACCTTGTGATTTACAATGAGCAGTTCTTC.

Turning to this clonotype: The junction shows a germline mismatch at one end, possibly a read error. This chain uses TRBV6-2 or TRBV6-3 with TRBJ2-4; D may be TRBD1 (6 bases). CDR3 length equals 17 residues. Germline CDR1 MNHEY, CDR2 SVGEGT. DNA of the CDR3: TGTGGCAGCAATCCCTTGGGCTCCTCAGGGGATTCAGACATTCAGTACTTC. This gives the protein CGSNPLGSSGDSDIQYF.

This clonotype showed up just a few times. This chain joins TRBV4-3 and TRBJ2-7, with D perhaps matching TRBD1 (5 bases). V dropped 4 bases and J dropped 5 bases, with 18 bases sitting between them. CDR1 is LGHNA and CDR2 is YSLEER in the germline V gene. This CDR3 is 15 amino acids long. The CDR3 is CASSLLFQGTHEQYF. The CDR3 bases are TGCGCCAGCAGCCTCCTTTTTCAGGGAACCCACGAGCAGTACTTC.

The table lists this clonotype with a count of one. This chain uses TRBV5-6 with TRBJ1-1; no clear D gene. Trimming shortened V by 4 bases and J by 13 bases, and 20 bases separated the two germline ends. Germline CDR1 is SGHDT and CDR2 is YYEEEE. The CDR3 contains 13 residues. CDR3: CASSLTRARKLFF. The CDR3 DNA sequence: TGTGCCAGCAGCCTCACCCGGGCCCGTAAGCTTTTCTTT.

This clonotype has at least ten counts. The rearrangement joins TRBV20-1 to TRBJ2-1, with a weak D call TRBD2 (6 bases). CDR3 length equals 14 residues. Germline assignment: CDR1 DFQATT and CDR2 SNEGSKA (reference sequence). V was clipped by 5 bases and J by 4 bases, with 15 bases between them. The CDR3: CSAAGLAFYNEQFF. The CDR3 nucleotides are TGCAGTGCTGCGGGACTTGCCTTTTACAATGAGCAGTTCTTC.

This clonotype showed up many times. The chain couples TRBV7-9 to TRBJ2-5, with 8 bases that match TRBD2. CDR1 and CDR2 (germline): SEHNR, FQNEAQ (reference sequence). The CDR3 totals 20 residues. The trim removed 3 bases at V and 1 base at J, leaving 19 bases unmatched. The CDR3 nucleotides are TGTGCCAGCAGCTTGAGAGGGGGGAAGGTGGGACTAGACGTCCAAGAGACCCAGTACTTC. Its translation is CASSLRGGKVGLDVQETQYF.